This T cell receptor (beta chain) was observed in a study of T-cell memory formation after mild COVID-19 (TCRdb year 2021). With respect to the entire study: TCR sequence clusters from the two donors were largely donor specific. In two donors, T-cell clones that expanded and contracted after mild COVID-19 were followed by sequencing TCRalpha and TCRbeta repertoires longitudinally. Two young, previously healthy adult volunteers, one female and one male, were included in the cohort. Points the paper makes about the study in general: Contracting CD4+ clones turned up mainly in the CM and EM memory subsets, whereas EMRA was where CD8+ clones were enriched. Some responding clones were detected in pre-infection memory, which suggested that pre-existing cross-reactive memory T cells had joined the SARS-CoV-2 response. Balanced CD4/CD8 phenotypes were observed for clones contracting from day 15 to 85, whereas a bias towards CD4+ was observed for a second wave of clones expanding from day 15 to 37. Whether the second-wave clones peaking on day 37 were SARS-CoV-2 specific was not confirmed. Only two mild cases were covered by the study, and larger cohorts that include severe cases with pre-infection samples were considered necessary.

In its sample, this clonotype was seen a few times. Its antigen target is currently unknown. It has no much larger one-base neighbor in the sample; base qualities were not kept. Ficoll-Paque density gradient centrifugation was used to isolate PBMCs. Data came from an Illumina NovaSeq 6000. TCRalpha and TCRbeta cDNA libraries were constructed by 5'RACE with constant-segment primers, with sample barcodes and unique molecular identifiers being introduced. Trizol reagent was used to extract RNA from every sample. Library amplification was performed in two PCR steps, and a second sample barcode and Illumina TruSeq adapters were introduced in the second step. The libraries were sequenced on an Illumina NovaSeq using 2 x 150 bp paired-end reads. In the paper's pipeline: The reads were demultiplexed and collapsed into UMI-guided consensus sequences using migec v1.2.7. Using mixcr v2.1.11, UMI consensuses were aligned to TRA and TRB V and J templates and then assembled into clonotypes. A clonotype was counted as expanded or contracted only if both edgeR and NoisET called the change significant, with noise models trained on biological replicates. For edgeR calls, the cutoffs were a false discovery rate-adjusted p below 0.01 and a log2 fold-change threshold of 1. As an exploratory analysis of dynamics, max-normalized trajectories of the 1000 most abundant clonotypes were examined by PCA with hierarchical clustering. The CD4 or CD8 phenotype of responding clones was assigned using the separately sequenced CD4+ and CD8+ repertoires. TCRdb trimmed public reads at Q25 via fastp, called clones via MiXCR and kept in-frame beta chains. CDR3 protein sequences are deduplicated, and each keeps its most common genes and DNA. The V and J calls, along with clone size, are taken from TCRdb and not from the paper's own processing. Within this sample are about 560,000 distinct CDR3 sequences, with around a sixth of them counted one time only. 8.1% of the sample belongs to the ten largest clones.

The CDR3 starts with the cysteine, ends with the phenylalanine, and has 13 residues. Only the CDR3 portion is preserved as DNA: 39 bases, with reading frame beginning at the first base. Between the V and J ends, shortened by 5 bases and 2 bases respectively, the junction contains 8 bases. The TCR sequence derives from an adult woman who had mild COVID-19 (a few samples of this study predate the infection). The sample titles of this study are shuffled in the database, so cell type and time point are left out; the donor was told from shared clones. Rearrangement joined TRBV12-3 or TRBV12-4 to TRBJ2-3; confidence is insufficient to name the D gene. The source material was PBMCs or a T cell subset sorted from them (not recorded which). The CDR3 protein: CASSRAYTDTQYF. The base sequence is TGTGCCAGCAGTCGGGCCTACACAGATACGCAGTATTTT.